Below are 14 T cell receptor beta chains sequenced from a single sample in a study of T cell responses to AZD1222 COVID-19 vaccine. TCRdb keeps only in-frame clones here, not all; method: immunoSEQ multiplex PCR. The table has roughly 150,000 clones, 88% seen once. The sequencing used peripheral blood, collected after recovery from COVID-19. These receptors originate from an adult who had recovered from COVID-19.

The chain uses TRBV28 and TRBJ1-1, with 7 bases aligning to TRBD1. Germline V CDR1 and CDR2: MDHEN, SYDVKM. The V segment lost 5 bases and the J segment 8 bases; nucleotides outside the gene matches: 11. CDR3 size: 14 residues. CDR3 sequence (DNA): TGTGCCAGCAGTCTCTCCGGGACAGACCTAGAAGCTTTCTTT. Translating it yields CASSLSGTDLEAFF.

The CDR3 here is CASNLFNEQFF. The CDR3, as DNA: TGTGCCAGCAATCTCTTCAATGAGCAGTTCTTC. The chain is built from TRBV12-3 or TRBV12-4 and TRBJ2-1; D call uncertain. This CDR3 contains 11 residues. Between the trimmed V and J ends, which lost 7 bases and 6 bases, there was a span of 7 bases.

The genes are TRBV15 and TRBJ2-5; D not resolved. The V end was cut by 0 bases, the J end by 11 bases, with 10 bases between. Germline V gene data show CDR1 as LNHNV and CDR2 as YYDKDF (reference sequence). The CDR3 has 12 amino acids. CDR3 region: CATSRERSPQYF. The CDR3 DNA is TGTGCCACCAGCAGAGAAAGAAGCCCGCAGTACTTC. Complete variable domain (other parts from reference TRBV15 and TRBJ2-5): DAMVIQNPRYQVTQFGKPVTLSCSQTLNHNVMYWYQQKSSQAPKLLFHYYDKDFNNEADTPDNFQSRRPNTSFCFLDIRSPGLGDTAMYLCATSRERSPQYFGPGTRLLVL.

The chain has TRBV29-1 and TRBJ2-2, with D perhaps matching TRBD1 (6 bases). The CDR3 totals 13 residues. The V gene lost 6 bases and the J gene lost 6 bases, with 14 bases spanning the gap. From germline, CDR1 is SQVTM and CDR2 ANQGSEA. CDR3 residues: CSVAQTGSGELFF. The CDR3 region has the DNA TGCAGCGTAGCCCAAACAGGGTCCGGGGAGCTGTTTTTT.

This rearrangement joins TRBV29-1 to TRBJ2-3; 8 nucleotides agree with TRBD1. There are 15 residues in the CDR3. Germline assignment: CDR1 SQVTM and CDR2 ANQGSEA. V lost 6 bases to trimming and J lost 6 bases; unmatched junction nucleotides: 14. CDR3 in amino acids: CSVGSDRGAWDTQYF. Here the CDR3 DNA reads TGCAGCGTAGGCTCAGACAGGGGCGCATGGGATACGCAGTATTTT.

V usage is TRBV3-1 (or the pseudogene TRBV3-2) and J usage is TRBJ2-2; TRBD1 matches 8 bases. V lost 3 bases and J lost 6; bases outside the gene matches: 6. This CDR3 contains 15 residues. The V gene's germline CDR1 is LGHDT and CDR2 YNNKEL (reference sequence). The CDR3 protein is CASSQPGQVSGELFF. CDR3 nucleotides: TGTGCCAGCAGCCAGCCGGGACAGGTGTCCGGGGAGCTGTTTTTT.

The chain carries TRBV7-3 and TRBJ2-3, with D maybe TRBD2 (6 bases). Germline V CDR1 and CDR2: SGHTA, FQGTGA. This CDR3 contains 15 residues. Trimming left V 2 bases short and J 0 bases short, with 9 bases between. The CDR3 is CASSLLATSTDTQYF. The CDR3 DNA reads as TGTGCCAGCAGCTTACTAGCGACCAGCACAGATACGCAGTATTTT.

V and J are TRBV7-9 and TRBJ1-1; TRBD1 might be the D (5 bases). Germline V gene sequence: CDR1 SEHNR, CDR2 FQNEAQ (reference sequence). V was shortened by 4 bases and J by 4 bases, with 16 bases between the two germline ends. The CDR3 contains 15 residues. DNA of the CDR3: TGTGCCAGCAGCTCACCTCCCGTCCAGGGCACTGAAGCTTTCTTT. Residues: CASSSPPVQGTEAFF. Full variable domain (missing parts from reference TRBV7-9 and TRBJ1-1): DTGVSQNPRHKITKRGQNVTFRCDPISEHNRLYWYRQTLGQGPEFLTYFQNEAQLEKSRLLSDRFSAERPKGSFSTLEIQRTEQGDSAMYLCASSSPPVQGTEAFFGQGTRLTVV.

V usage is TRBV5-6 and J usage is TRBJ2-7; 8 nucleotides agree with TRBD2. This CDR3 comprises 14 residues. Trimming cost V 2 bases and J 2 bases; bases outside gene matches: 3. Germline V lookup: CDR1 SGHDT, CDR2 YYEEEE. DNA for the CDR3: TGTGCCAGCAGCTTCCCGGGACTAGCCTACGAGCAGTACTTC. This encodes CASSFPGLAYEQYF.

This sequence joins TRBV28 and TRBJ2-5; 14 bases align to TRBD2. CDR1 is MDHEN, CDR2 SYDVKM, per germline. V shed 6 bases and J 5 bases; nucleotides not matched to a gene: 14. This CDR3 has 18 residues. For the CDR3, the DNA is TGTGCCAGCAGCCTCGGACTAGCGGGAGGAAGGCTCCAGGAGACCCAGTACTTC. Protein sequence: CASSLGLAGGRLQETQYF.

This rearrangement joins TRBV9 to TRBJ2-3; D is possibly TRBD1 or TRBD2 (5 bases each). The CDR3 sequence is 14 residues long. Germline V lookup: CDR1 SGDLS, CDR2 YYNGEE. Trimming stripped 6 bases from V and 0 bases from J, with 11 bases between. CDR3 DNA: TGTGCCAGCAACCCCGGGGACAGCACAGATACGCAGTATTTT. The encoded protein is CASNPGDSTDTQYF.

The V call is TRBV5-4, the J call TRBJ2-3, with 7 bases aligning to TRBD1. In germline, CDR1 is SGHNT, CDR2 YYREEE (reference sequence). The trim removed 4 bases at V and 10 bases at J, leaving 9 bases unmatched. This CDR3 region has 13 residues. CDR3 bases: TGTGCCAGCAGCCCCGACAGGGACCCTCCGCAGTATTTT. This gives the protein CASSPDRDPPQYF.

The chain carries TRBV9 and TRBJ2-1; D may match TRBD1 or TRBD2 (6 bases each). Per the germline V gene, CDR1 is SGDLS and CDR2 is YYNGEE. The CDR3 extends over 17 amino acids. V shed 3 bases and J shed 3 bases, with 19 bases lying between them. The DNA of the CDR3 is TGTGCCAGCAGCGCGAAGGGGGGCAGGGAGGTCTACAATGAGCAGTTCTTC. Translation gives CASSAKGGREVYNEQFF. The entire variable domain, with the rest obtained from reference TRBV9 and TRBJ2-1, is as follows: DSGVTQTPKHLITATGQRVTLRCSPRSGDLSVYWYQQSLDQGLQFLIQYYNGEERAKGNILERFSAQQFPDLHSELNLSSLELGDSALYFCASSAKGGREVYNEQFFGPGTRLTVL.

The chain couples TRBV5-6 to TRBJ2-7, with D perhaps matching TRBD1 (5 bases). The CDR3 runs 14 residues. V was shortened by 7 bases and J by 7 bases, with 21 bases between the two germline ends. Germline CDR1 SGHDT, CDR2 YYEEEE. In nucleotides, the CDR3 is TGTGCCAGCTCTTGGGGCTACGAGGTGGGGGAGCAGTACTTC. The encoded protein is CASSWGYEVGEQYF.